The rows below give T cell receptor beta chains drawn from one sample of a study of blood T cell repertoires in COVID-19. Only in-frame clones appear in the TCRdb table, and some are missing; sequencing was by immunoSEQ multiplex PCR. The top ten hold 1.9% of the sample, which has 200,000 to 250,000 clones, just under 85% seen once. Sequences were obtained from peripheral blood. The receptors here all came from a woman older than 75 with acute or convalescent COVID-19. Both conserved end residues are part of each CDR3. Part of the rows lack a size; the others show once, few, many or a class for expanded clones.

>TRBV7-8|-|TRBJ2-5
CASSPSPEVAQYF
>TRBV5-1|-|TRBJ2-5
CASSKGTGQETQYF
>TRBV5-1|-|TRBJ1-3
CASSLDRGRGNTIYF
>TRBV5-6|few|TRBJ1-6
CASSFDRGYNSPLHF
>TRBV5-1|-|TRBJ1-1
CASRIQTGGNTEAFF
>TRBV6-6|-|TRBJ2-7
CASSYSETGSYEQYF
>TRBV7-8|once|TRBJ2-7
CASSPTGTLTYEQYF
>TRBV21-1|-|TRBJ1-1
CASSISGIWLEAFF
>TRBV7-3|-|TRBJ1-1
CASSEGAGLGAFF
>TRBV2|-|TRBJ2-3
CASRLTSGGKSDTQYF
>TRBV28|-|TRBJ1-6
CASSLDPGTFNSPLHF
>TRBV5-1|-|TRBJ1-4
CASSFSATNEKLFF
>TRBV19|-|TRBJ1-2
CASSPDFGENSLGYTF
>TRBV2|-|TRBJ2-5
CASSSPSGEPQETQYF
>TRBV5-1|-|TRBJ2-7
CASSLGSGGSYEQYF
>TRBV14|-|TRBJ1-1
CASRRGGGGTEAFF
>TRBV5-4|-|TRBJ2-2
CASRAAPTGELFF
>TRBV6-2/TRBV6-3|few|TRBJ2-7
CASSYSDRDEQYF
>TRBV2|-|TRBJ2-2
CASSEARAGTGELFF
>TRBV6-6|-|TRBJ1-5
CASSYTARSSNQPQHF
>TRBV6-6|-|TRBJ1-5
CASRRTGDNQPQHF
>TRBV28|-|TRBJ1-1
CASSFRESEAFF
>TRBV6-5|-|TRBJ2-2
CASSYTPNTGELFF